This TCR beta chain was observed in a study of blood T cell repertoires in COVID-19. Study context: The origin of the acute and convalescent COVID-19 samples was the United States, Italy and Spain. T cells, B-cell-depleted T cells, or PBMCs supplied cDNA or gDNA.

As originally analysed: Nucleated cell counts were estimated from reference gene primer amplification. Assay: immunoSEQ multiplex PCR; the TCRdb copy retains only in-frame clones and omits some. The D gene and trimming were derived from the DNA, and the V and J assignments and clone size from that table. The sample records around 200,000 clones, roughly 81% being singletons. In regard to this clone: An end of the junction does not agree with germline; a read error may underlie this.

Source material: peripheral blood. This TCR came from a woman aged 80 or older with acute or convalescent COVID-19.

The CDR3 nucleotides are TGTGCTAGCAGCTCCGGACTAGCGACCGAGCAGTACTTC. This translates into CASSSGLATEQYF. The gene calls are TRBV7-7 and TRBJ2-7; 9 bases are shared with TRBD2. Germline V CDR1 and CDR2: SSHAT, FNYEAQ (reference sequence). The CDR3 length is 13 residues. The variable domain in full, completed from reference TRBV7-7 and TRBJ2-7, reads GAGVSQSPRYKVTKRGQDVTLRCDPISSHATLYWYQQALGQGPEFLTYFNYEAQPDKSGLPSDRFSAERPEGSISTLTIQRTEQRDSAMYRCASSSGLATEQYFGPGTRLTVT.